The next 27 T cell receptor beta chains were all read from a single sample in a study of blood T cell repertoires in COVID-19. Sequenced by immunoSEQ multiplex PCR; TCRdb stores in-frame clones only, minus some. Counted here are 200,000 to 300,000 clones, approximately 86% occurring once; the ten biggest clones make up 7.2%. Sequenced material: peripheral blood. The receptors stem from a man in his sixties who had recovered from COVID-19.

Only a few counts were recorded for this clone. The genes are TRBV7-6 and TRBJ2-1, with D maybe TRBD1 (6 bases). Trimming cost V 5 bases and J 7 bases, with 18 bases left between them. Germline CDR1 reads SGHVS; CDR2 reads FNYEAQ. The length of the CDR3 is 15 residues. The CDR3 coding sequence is TGTGCCAGCAGCCGCATCCCAGATCAGGGGAATGAGCAGTTCTTC. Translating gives CASSRIPDQGNEQFF.

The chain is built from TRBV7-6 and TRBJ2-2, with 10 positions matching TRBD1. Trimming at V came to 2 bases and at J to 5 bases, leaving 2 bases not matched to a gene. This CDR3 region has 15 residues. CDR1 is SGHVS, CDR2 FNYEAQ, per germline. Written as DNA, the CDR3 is TGTGCCAGCAGCTTAAGGACAGGGGGAACCGGGGAGCTGTTTTTT. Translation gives CASSLRTGGTGELFF.

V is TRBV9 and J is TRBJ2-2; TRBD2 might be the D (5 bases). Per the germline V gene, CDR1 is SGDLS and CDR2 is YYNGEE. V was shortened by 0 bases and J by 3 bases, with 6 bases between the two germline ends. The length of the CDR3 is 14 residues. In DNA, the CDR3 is TGTGCCAGCAGCGTAGCGGGATACACCGGGGAGCTGTTTTTT. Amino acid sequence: CASSVAGYTGELFF.

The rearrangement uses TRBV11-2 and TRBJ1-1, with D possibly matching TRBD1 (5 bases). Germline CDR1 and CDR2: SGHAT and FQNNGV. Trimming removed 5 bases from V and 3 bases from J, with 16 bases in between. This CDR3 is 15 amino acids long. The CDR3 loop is CASSAGQGPYTEAFF. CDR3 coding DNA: TGTGCCAGCAGCGCCGGGCAGGGTCCTTACACTGAAGCTTTCTTT. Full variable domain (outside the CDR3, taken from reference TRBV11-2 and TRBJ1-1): EAGVAQSPRYKIIEKRQSVAFWCNPISGHATLYWYQQILGQGPKLLIQFQNNGVVDDSQLPKDRFSAERLKGVDSTLKIQPAKLEDSAVYLCASSAGQGPYTEAFFGQGTRLTVV.

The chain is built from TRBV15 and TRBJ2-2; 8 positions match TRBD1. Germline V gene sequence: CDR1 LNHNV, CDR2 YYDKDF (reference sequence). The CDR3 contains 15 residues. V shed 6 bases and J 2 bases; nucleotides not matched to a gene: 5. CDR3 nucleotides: TGTGCCACCAGACTCGGACAGGGTAACACCGGGGAGCTGTTTTTT. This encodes CATRLGQGNTGELFF.

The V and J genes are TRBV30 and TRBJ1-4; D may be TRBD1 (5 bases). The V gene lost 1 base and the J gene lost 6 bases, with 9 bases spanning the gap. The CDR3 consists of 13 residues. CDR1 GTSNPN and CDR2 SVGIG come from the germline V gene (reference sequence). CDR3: CAWSGGRDEKLFF. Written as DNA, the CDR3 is TGTGCCTGGAGTGGGGGCAGGGATGAAAAACTGTTTTTT.

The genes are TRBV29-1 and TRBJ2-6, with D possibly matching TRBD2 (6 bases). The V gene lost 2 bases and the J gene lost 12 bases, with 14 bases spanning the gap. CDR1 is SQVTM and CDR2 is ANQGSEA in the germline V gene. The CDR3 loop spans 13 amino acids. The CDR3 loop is CSVESRGRSVLTF. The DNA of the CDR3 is TGCAGCGTTGAATCACGAGGGAGGAGCGTCCTGACTTTC.

The CDR3 DNA reads TGTGCCATCAGTGAGCGACAGGGGCTGAGGGAAAAACTGTTTTTT. Translating it yields CAISERQGLREKLFF. The chain carries TRBV10-3 and TRBJ1-4, with 8 nucleotides matching TRBD1. The junction had 7 bases not matched to a gene; V was cut back by 2 bases and J by 8 bases. Germline CDR1 is ENHRY and CDR2 is SYGVKD. The CDR3 extends over 15 amino acids.

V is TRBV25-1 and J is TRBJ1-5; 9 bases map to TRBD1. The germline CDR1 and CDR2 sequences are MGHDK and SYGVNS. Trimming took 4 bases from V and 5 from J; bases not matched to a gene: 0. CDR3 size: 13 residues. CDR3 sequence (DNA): TGTGCCAGCAGTGGGACAGGGGATCAGCCCCAGCATTTT. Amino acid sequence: CASSGTGDQPQHF.

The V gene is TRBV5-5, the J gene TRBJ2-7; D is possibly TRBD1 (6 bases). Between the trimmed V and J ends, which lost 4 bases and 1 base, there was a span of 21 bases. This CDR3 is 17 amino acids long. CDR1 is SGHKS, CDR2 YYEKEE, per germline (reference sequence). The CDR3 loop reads CASSADRTVPLSYEQYF. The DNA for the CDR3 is TGTGCCAGCAGCGCTGATCGGACAGTCCCTCTTTCCTACGAGCAGTACTTC.

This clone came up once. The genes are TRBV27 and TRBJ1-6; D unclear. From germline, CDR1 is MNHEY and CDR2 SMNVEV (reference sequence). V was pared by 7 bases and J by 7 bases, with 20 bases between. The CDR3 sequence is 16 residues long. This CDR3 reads CASTSRLGRGNSPLHF. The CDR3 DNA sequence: TGTGCCAGCACCTCGCGGTTAGGGAGAGGGAATTCACCCCTCCACTTT.

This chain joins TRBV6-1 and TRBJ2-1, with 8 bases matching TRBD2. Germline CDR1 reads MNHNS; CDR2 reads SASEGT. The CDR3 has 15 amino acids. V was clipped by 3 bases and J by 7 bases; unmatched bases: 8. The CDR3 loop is CASSDTGGPRNEQFF. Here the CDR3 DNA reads TGTGCCAGCAGTGATACGGGGGGGCCTCGTAATGAGCAGTTCTTC.

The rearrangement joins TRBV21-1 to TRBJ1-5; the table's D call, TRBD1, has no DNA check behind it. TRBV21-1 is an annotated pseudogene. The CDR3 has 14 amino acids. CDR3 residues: CASSPQVSNQPQHF. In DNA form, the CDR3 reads TGTGCCAGCAGCCCCCAGGTAAGCAATCAGCCCCAGCATTTT.

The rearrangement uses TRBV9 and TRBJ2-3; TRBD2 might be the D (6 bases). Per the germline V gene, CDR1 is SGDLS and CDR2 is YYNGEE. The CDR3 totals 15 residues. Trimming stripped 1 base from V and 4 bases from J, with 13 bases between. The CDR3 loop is CASSVLGRGADTQYF. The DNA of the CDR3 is TGTGCCAGCAGCGTATTAGGGCGCGGGGCAGATACGCAGTATTTT.

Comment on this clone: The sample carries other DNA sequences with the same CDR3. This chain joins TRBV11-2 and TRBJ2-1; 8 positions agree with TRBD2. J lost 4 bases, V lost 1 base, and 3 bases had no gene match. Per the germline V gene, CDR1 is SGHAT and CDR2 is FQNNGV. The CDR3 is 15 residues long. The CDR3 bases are TGTGCCAGCAGCTTAGCGGGGGGGCTGTACAATGAGCAGTTCTTC. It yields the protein CASSLAGGLYNEQFF.

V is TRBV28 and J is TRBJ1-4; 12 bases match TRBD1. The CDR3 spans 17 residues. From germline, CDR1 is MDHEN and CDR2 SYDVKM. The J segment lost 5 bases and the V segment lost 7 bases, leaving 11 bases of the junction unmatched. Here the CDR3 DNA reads TGTGCCAGCACTAAAGGAGGGACAGGGGGCATCAATGAAAAACTGTTTTTT. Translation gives CASTKGGTGGINEKLFF. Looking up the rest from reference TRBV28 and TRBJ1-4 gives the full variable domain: DVKVTQSSRYLVKRTGEKVFLECVQDMDHENMFWYRQDPGLGLRLIYFSYDVKMKEKGDIPEGYSVSREKKERFSLILESASTNQTSMYLCASTKGGTGGINEKLFFGSGTQLSVL.

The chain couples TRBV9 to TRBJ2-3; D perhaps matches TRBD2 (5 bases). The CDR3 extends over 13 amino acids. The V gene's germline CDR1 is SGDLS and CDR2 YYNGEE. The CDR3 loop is CAAARGSTDTQYF. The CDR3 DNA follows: TGTGCAGCCGCTCGGGGTAGCACAGATACGCAGTATTTT.

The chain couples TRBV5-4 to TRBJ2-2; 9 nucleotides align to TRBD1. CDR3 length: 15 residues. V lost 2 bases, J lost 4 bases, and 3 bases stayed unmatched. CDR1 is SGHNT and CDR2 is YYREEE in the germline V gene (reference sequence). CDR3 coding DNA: TGTGCCAGCAGCTTAGTGACAGGGGGCACCGGGGAGCTGTTTTTT. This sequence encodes CASSLVTGGTGELFF.

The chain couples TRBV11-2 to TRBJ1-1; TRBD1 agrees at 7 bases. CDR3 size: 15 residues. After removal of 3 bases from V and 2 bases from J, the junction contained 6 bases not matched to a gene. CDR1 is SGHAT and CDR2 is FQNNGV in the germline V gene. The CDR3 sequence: CASSFDRVVNTEAFF. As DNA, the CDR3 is TGTGCCAGCAGCTTCGACAGGGTCGTTAACACTGAAGCTTTCTTT.

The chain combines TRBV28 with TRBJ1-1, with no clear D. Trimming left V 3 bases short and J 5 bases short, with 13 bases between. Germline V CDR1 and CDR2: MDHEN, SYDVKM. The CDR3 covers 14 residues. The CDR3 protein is CASSLGTQETEAFF. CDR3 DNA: TGTGCCAGCAGTTTGGGCACTCAAGAGACTGAAGCTTTCTTT.

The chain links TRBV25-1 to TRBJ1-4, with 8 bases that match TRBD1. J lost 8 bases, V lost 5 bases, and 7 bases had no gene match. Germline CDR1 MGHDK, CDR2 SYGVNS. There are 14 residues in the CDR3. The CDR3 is CASSPQGAREKLFF. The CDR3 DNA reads TGTGCCAGCAGTCCGCAGGGGGCTCGCGAAAAACTGTTTTTT.

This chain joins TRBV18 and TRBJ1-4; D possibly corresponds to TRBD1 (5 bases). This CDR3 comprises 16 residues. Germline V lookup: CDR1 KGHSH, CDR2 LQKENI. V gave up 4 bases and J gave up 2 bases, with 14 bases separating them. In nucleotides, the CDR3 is TGTGCCAGCTCACAGGCACCAGGGATGACTAATGAAAAACTGTTTTTT. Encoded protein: CASSQAPGMTNEKLFF.

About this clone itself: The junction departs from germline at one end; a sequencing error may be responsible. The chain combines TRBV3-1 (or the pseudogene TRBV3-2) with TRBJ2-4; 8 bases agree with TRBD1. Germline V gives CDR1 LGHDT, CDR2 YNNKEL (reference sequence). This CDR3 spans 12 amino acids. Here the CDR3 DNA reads TGTGCCAGCAGCCAGTTACCGGGACAGGTGCACTTC. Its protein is CASSQLPGQVHF.

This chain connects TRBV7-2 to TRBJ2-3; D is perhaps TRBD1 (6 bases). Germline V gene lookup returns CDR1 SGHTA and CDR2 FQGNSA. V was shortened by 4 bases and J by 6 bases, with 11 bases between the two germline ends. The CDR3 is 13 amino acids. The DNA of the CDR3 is TGTGCCAGCAGCTACAACAGGGTTGATACGCAGTATTTT. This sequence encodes CASSYNRVDTQYF. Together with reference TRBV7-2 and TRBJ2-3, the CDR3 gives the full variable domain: GAGVSQSPSNKVTEKGKDVELRCDPISGHTALYWYRQSLGQGLEFLIYFQGNSAPDKSGLPSDRFSAERTGGSVSTLTIQRTQQEDSAVYLCASSYNRVDTQYFGPGTRLTVL.

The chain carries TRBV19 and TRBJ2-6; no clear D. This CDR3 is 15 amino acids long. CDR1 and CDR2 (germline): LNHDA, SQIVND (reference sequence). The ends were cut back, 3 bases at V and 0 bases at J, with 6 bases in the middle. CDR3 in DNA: TGTGCCAGTAGTATCAAGAGCTCTGGGGCCAACGTCCTGACTTTC. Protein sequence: CASSIKSSGANVLTF.

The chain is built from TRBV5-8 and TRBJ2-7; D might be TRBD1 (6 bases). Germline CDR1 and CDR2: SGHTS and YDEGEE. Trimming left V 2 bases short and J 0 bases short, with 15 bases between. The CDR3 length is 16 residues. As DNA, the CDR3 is TGTGCCAGCAGCTTCACCGGGACACTGAGCTCCTACGAGCAGTACTTC. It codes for CASSFTGTLSSYEQYF.

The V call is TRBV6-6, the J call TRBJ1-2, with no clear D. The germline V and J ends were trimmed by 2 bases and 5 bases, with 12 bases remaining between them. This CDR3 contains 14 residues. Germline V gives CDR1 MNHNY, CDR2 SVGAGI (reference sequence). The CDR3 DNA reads TGTGCCAGCAGTTACGAAGGAGTTGGTTATGGCTACACCTTC. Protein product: CASSYEGVGYGYTF.